Included here is one T cell receptor beta chain sequence, with context. This entry belongs to a study of T cells in Graves' hyperthyroidism and ophthalmopathy. At the level of the study: The authors collected peripheral blood at initial diagnosis, before any treatment.

Germline values: CDR1 SGHTA, CDR2 FQGTGA. CDR3 size: 16 residues. Between the trimmed V and J ends, which lost 0 bases and 4 bases, there was a span of 12 bases. TCR beta CDR3 region amplification was performed from RNA transcripts. The HTBI primer set drove a first-round RT-PCR of the TCR CDR3. One entry per CDR3 protein, called by TCRdb with MiXCR from the multiplex PCR reads. The sample includes 500,000 to 650,000 distinct CDR3 sequences, less than 20% of them seen just once. Pregnant or lactating patients were excluded, as were those with uncontrolled infection or other autoimmune disease. Thyroid ultrasound, orbital computed tomography, clinical symptoms, and serum thyroxine and TRAb underpinned diagnoses.

The sequence came from a man in his forties with Graves' ophthalmopathy. What was sequenced was blood. The chain employs TRBV7-3 and TRBJ2-2, with D maybe TRBD2 (5 bases). The CDR3 DNA reads TGTGCCAGCAGCTTAACTCCGGCGGGTAGCACCGGGGAGCTGTTTTTT. Its protein is CASSLTPAGSTGELFF.